Here is one T cell receptor (beta chain) with its context. Its antigen is not identified. The data are from a study of cytomegalovirus exposure and HLA in healthy donors. The study, taken as a whole, reports: TCR beta sequences reportedly predicted most subjects' HLA-A and HLA-B alleles accurately. Among the CMV-associated chains, three were confirmed in vitro as specific for CMV antigens. As immune exposure information, only CMV serostatus was available.

The CDR3 is made up of 15 amino acids. Germline assignment: CDR1 MNHEY and CDR2 SVGAGI. The ends lost 2 bases at V and 1 base at J; junction bases unmatched: 4. PCR was performed using 60 Vbeta and 13 Jbeta primers. Profiling relied on immunoSEQ multiplex PCR, and the TCRdb table lists in-frame clones only, not all of them. This sample has 45,000 to 60,000 clones, with over 60% found just once. The chain combines TRBV6-5 with TRBJ1-1; 7 nucleotides line up with TRBD1. The sequenced sample consisted of PBMCs. The TCR originated in a woman in her forties or fifties in good health and CMV-seronegative. CDR3 protein: CASSYRTGENTEAFF. The CDR3 coding sequence is TGTGCCAGCAGTTACCGTACAGGGGAGAACACTGAAGCTTTCTTT.